Listed below are T cell receptor beta chains from one sample, sequenced in a study of shared clonotypes between healthy human individuals. Repertoires were generated with immunoSEQ multiplex PCR, while TCRdb's copy carries only in-frame clones and drops some. Altogether roughly 2 million clones are present, approximately 94% being singletons, with the ten largest covering approximately 1.2%. Sequencing was performed on naive CD8+ T cells sorted from blood. These receptors came from a man aged 18-30 years in good health. CDR3s include the opening cysteine and the closing phenylalanine or tryptophan. Each record gives: V gene, D gene, clone size, J gene, CDR3 protein, CDR3 DNA. The D gene is left open where the match is weak. Size values are once, few and many counts, or a class for expanded clones, and some rows have none.

TRBV6-1	.	.	TRBJ2-7	CASRGDSYEQYF	TGTGCCAGCAGGGGAGACAGCTACGAGCAGTACTTC
TRBV13	.	.	TRBJ2-7	CASSFTGTGHYEQYF	TGTGCCAGCAGCTTTACCGGGACGGGGCACTACGAGCAGTACTTC
TRBV4-1	.	once	TRBJ1-4	CASSQSITTNEKLFF	TGCGCCAGCAGCCAATCCATCACAACTAATGAAAAACTGTTTTTT
TRBV19	.	.	TRBJ1-1	CASSSRKNTEAFF	TGTGCCAGTAGTAGCAGGAAAAACACTGAAGCTTTCTTT
TRBV28	.	.	TRBJ2-5	CASSSYTGSQETQYF	TGTGCCAGCAGTTCCTACACAGGGTCCCAGGAGACCCAGTACTTC
TRBV11-2	.	.	TRBJ2-7	CASSQTGTKKTYEQYF	TGTGCCAGCAGCCAAACCGGGACCAAAAAAACCTACGAGCAGTACTTC
TRBV2	.	.	TRBJ2-7	CASSDPGEYYEQYF	TGTGCCAGCAGTGATCCTGGGGAATACTACGAGCAGTACTTC
TRBV9	TRBD2	.	TRBJ2-1	CASSASGLAGVEQFF	TGTGCCAGCAGCGCTTCAGGACTAGCGGGAGTTGAGCAGTTCTTC
TRBV29-1	.	.	TRBJ2-4	CSVDGGAAKNIQYF	TGCAGCGTTGATGGGGGAGCGGCCAAAAACATTCAGTACTTC
TRBV11-2	.	.	TRBJ2-1	CASSLVVGSYNEQFF	TGTGCCAGCAGCTTAGTCGTGGGCAGTTACAATGAGCAGTTCTTC
TRBV2	.	.	TRBJ2-7	CASSEAGRQYF	TGTGCCAGCAGTGAGGCGGGGAGACAGTACTTC
TRBV14	.	once	TRBJ2-3	CASSQRWTTDTQYF	TGTGCCAGCAGCCAGCGCTGGACCACAGATACGCAGTATTTT
TRBV10-3	.	.	TRBJ1-1	CAISHEGGSMNTEAFF	TGTGCCATCAGTCATGAGGGAGGGAGTATGAACACTGAAGCTTTCTTT
TRBV30	.	.	TRBJ1-1	CAWSVSSGGEAFF	TGTGCCTGGAGTGTATCCTCCGGGGGTGAAGCTTTCTTT
TRBV6-5	.	.	TRBJ2-2	CASSYSGFPDTGELFF	TGTGCCAGCAGTTACTCAGGGTTTCCAGACACCGGGGAGCTGTTTTTT
TRBV7-9	.	.	TRBJ2-3	CASSPVSTDTQYF	TGTGCCAGCAGCCCAGTTAGCACAGATACGCAGTATTTT
TRBV4-3	.	.	TRBJ2-7	CASSQDGGAAEQYF	TGCGCCAGCAGCCAAGATGGGGGGGCGGCGGAGCAGTACTTC
TRBV30	.	.	TRBJ2-7	CAWEPKLPTYEQYF	TGTGCCTGGGAACCAAAACTCCCGACCTACGAGCAGTACTTC
TRBV10-1	.	.	TRBJ2-1	CASSNSGAYNEQFF	TGCGCCAGCAGTAATAGCGGAGCCTACAATGAGCAGTTCTTC
TRBV6-5	.	.	TRBJ1-1	CASSYSGRVAFF	TGTGCCAGCAGTTACTCGGGCAGGGTTGCTTTCTTT
TRBV10-3	.	.	TRBJ2-7	CAITNRADYYEQYF	TGTGCCATCACCAACAGAGCGGACTACTACGAGCAGTACTTC
TRBV11-1	TRBD1	once	TRBJ2-1	CASSLDPGTGIWGNEQFF	TGTGCCAGCAGCTTAGATCCCGGGACAGGGATTTGGGGCAATGAGCAGTTCTTC
TRBV7-2	.	.	TRBJ2-3	CASSPHYSGPHHTDTQYF	TGTGCCAGCAGCCCGCATTATAGCGGCCCACACCACACAGATACGCAGTATTTT
TRBV6-5	.	.	TRBJ2-3	CASSPPVSTDTQYF	TGTGCCAGCAGTCCTCCCGTAAGCACAGATACGCAGTATTTT
TRBV9	.	.	TRBJ1-2	CASSLREGIYGYTF	TGTGCCAGCAGCCTAAGGGAGGGTATCTATGGCTACACCTTC
TRBV18	.	.	TRBJ2-7	CASSSDSLDHYEQYF	TGTGCCAGCTCATCCGACAGCTTAGACCACTACGAGCAGTACTTC
TRBV2	TRBD2	.	TRBJ2-7	CASNSGSYEQYF	TGTGCCAGCAATAGCGGGAGCTACGAGCAGTACTTC
TRBV5-1	.	.	TRBJ1-4	CASSPAAGSNEKLFF	TGCGCCAGCAGCCCCGCTGCTGGGTCTAATGAAAAACTGTTTTTT
TRBV6-6	TRBD2	.	TRBJ2-7	CASSYSGGTNYEQYF	TGTGCCAGCAGTTACTCGGGAGGGACTAACTACGAGCAGTACTTC
TRBV5-6	TRBD2	.	TRBJ2-5	CASSWGTSGKETQYF	TGTGCCAGCAGCTGGGGGACTAGCGGGAAGGAGACCCAGTACTTC
TRBV5-4	.	.	TRBJ2-5	CASSLRRDTQETQYF	TGTGCCAGCAGCTTAAGACGGGACACCCAAGAGACCCAGTACTTC
TRBV30	.	.	TRBJ2-3	CACIGALTDTQYF	TGTGCCTGCATCGGAGCTTTAACAGATACGCAGTATTTT
TRBV27	TRBD1	.	TRBJ2-7	CASSLGPGQGQGYEQYF	TGTGCCAGCAGTTTGGGGCCGGGACAGGGGCAAGGATACGAGCAGTACTTC
TRBV4-1	.	.	TRBJ2-5	CASSQPGTIQETQYF	TGCGCCAGCAGCCAGCCCGGCACCATCCAAGAGACCCAGTACTTC
TRBV18	TRBD2	.	TRBJ2-3	CASSPSLAGAGDTQYF	TGTGCCAGCTCACCCTCCTTAGCGGGGGCGGGAGATACGCAGTATTTT
TRBV11-2	.	once	TRBJ2-1	CASSLFAESSYNEQFF	TGTGCCAGCAGCTTATTTGCAGAGAGCTCCTACAATGAGCAGTTCTTC
TRBV6-6	.	.	TRBJ2-5	CASSYSIVPGRETQYF	TGTGCCAGCAGTTACTCGATAGTCCCAGGGAGGGAGACCCAGTACTTC
TRBV7-5	.	.	TRBJ1-4	CARSSNTQQGAYEKLFF	TGTGCCAGAAGCTCCAATACACAACAGGGGGCATATGAAAAACTGTTTTTT
TRBV5-6	.	.	TRBJ2-5	CASSSGGHYQETQYF	TGTGCCAGCAGCTCCGGCGGACACTACCAAGAGACCCAGTACTTC
TRBV6-5	TRBD1	.	TRBJ1-2	CASSQGDYGYTF	TGTGCCAGCAGTCAGGGGGACTATGGCTACACCTTC
TRBV27	TRBD2	.	TRBJ2-4	CASSLGSASGKNIQYF	TGTGCCAGCAGTTTGGGGTCAGCTAGCGGTAAAAACATTCAGTACTTC
TRBV19	.	.	TRBJ2-1	CASSIVVTNEQFF	TGTGCCAGTAGTATTGTGGTGACCAATGAGCAGTTCTTC
TRBV7-2	TRBD2	.	TRBJ2-7	CASSFRGTSGDEQYF	TGTGCCAGCAGCTTTAGGGGGACTAGCGGGGACGAGCAGTACTTC
TRBV28	TRBD2	.	TRBJ2-7	CASSPSRLAGWYEQYF	TGTGCCAGCAGTCCTTCGCGGCTAGCGGGGTGGTACGAGCAGTACTTC
TRBV19	.	.	TRBJ2-1	CASSTRTYNEQFF	TGTGCCAGTAGTACCAGGACCTACAATGAGCAGTTCTTC
TRBV7-9	.	.	TRBJ1-1	CASSLGTVAEAFF	TGTGCCAGCAGCTTAGGGACAGTTGCTGAAGCTTTCTTT
TRBV9	TRBD1	.	TRBJ2-7	CASSPSGQSYEQYF	TGTGCCAGCAGCCCGTCGGGACAGTCCTACGAGCAGTACTTC
TRBV9	TRBD1	.	TRBJ2-3	CASSGTGADTQYF	TGTGCCAGCAGCGGTACAGGGGCAGATACGCAGTATTTT
TRBV19	TRBD2	.	TRBJ2-3	CASSMGLAVVTDTQYF	TGTGCCAGTAGTATGGGACTAGCGGTAGTCACAGATACGCAGTATTTT
TRBV6-5	TRBD2	.	TRBJ2-5	CASNEPTSGETQYF	TGTGCCAGCAACGAACCGACTAGCGGAGAGACCCAGTACTTC
TRBV6-6	.	.	TRBJ2-3	CASSYSADPTDTQYF	TGTGCCAGCAGTTACTCGGCAGATCCCACAGATACGCAGTATTTT
TRBV7-9	TRBD2	once	TRBJ2-1	CASSSPAAGGDNEQFF	TGTGCCAGCAGCTCCCCGGCCGCGGGAGGCGACAATGAGCAGTTCTTC
TRBV19	TRBD1	.	TRBJ2-7	CASSISTGAREDTYEQYF	TGTGCCAGTAGTATTTCGACAGGGGCCCGAGAGGATACCTACGAGCAGTACTTC
TRBV6-1	TRBD1	.	TRBJ1-1	CAGRLRGGHTEAFF	TGTGCCGGCAGATTGCGAGGGGGCCACACTGAAGCTTTCTTT
TRBV5-8	.	once	TRBJ2-7	CASSLDLGSSYEQYF	TGTGCCAGCAGCTTGGATCTGGGTAGCTCCTACGAGCAGTACTTC